This T cell receptor beta chain was retrieved from a study of CD8 T cells in Susac syndrome. The authors reverse transcribed 0.5 to 1 ug RNA with random hexamers. MiXCR, applied by TCRdb to the immunoSEQ multiplex PCR reads, yields one record per CDR3 protein. The profile shows some 200,000 distinct CDR3 sequences, approximately 90% of them singletons. Looked up from germline, CDR1 is SEHNR and CDR2 is FQNEAQ (reference sequence). The CDR3 extends over 12 amino acids. Trimming removed 5 bases at V and 5 bases at J, with 10 bases between. Sequenced input: CD8+ T cells from PBMCs. This TCR was recovered from a human donor with multiple sclerosis. V is TRBV7-9 and J is TRBJ2-7, with D possibly called TRBD1 or TRBD2 (5 bases each). CDR3 nucleotide sequence: TGTGCCAGCAGCACCGGGACCGACGAGCAGTACTTC. The encoded protein is CASSTGTDEQYF. Combining the CDR3 with reference TRBV7-9 and TRBJ2-7 gives the whole variable domain DTGVSQNPRHKITKRGQNVTFRCDPISEHNRLYWYRQTLGQGPEFLTYFQNEAQLEKSRLLSDRFSAERPKGSFSTLEIQRTEQGDSAMYLCASSTGTDEQYFGPGTRLTVT.